Presented here are 20 T cell receptor beta chains from one specimen sequenced in a study of blood T cell repertoires in COVID-19. Method: immunoSEQ multiplex PCR; TCRdb's copy keeps in-frame clones and lacks some. The data contain roughly 230,000 clones, 84% of them singletons. The sample consisted of peripheral blood. The source of these receptors is a woman of 80 years or more with COVID-19, enrolled during active disease.

The DNA of the CDR3 is TGCGCCAGCAGCCAAGTGGGGGGGGGTAGCAATCAGCCCCAGCATTTT. Amino acid sequence: CASSQVGGGSNQPQHF. V usage is TRBV4-1 and J usage is TRBJ1-5; perhaps TRBD1 as D (5 bases). V was shortened by 1 base and J by 0 bases, with 10 bases between the two germline ends. Germline values: CDR1 MGHRA, CDR2 YSYEKL. CDR3 size: 16 residues.

This rearrangement joins TRBV5-1 to TRBJ2-1; maybe TRBD2 (6 bases). Deletions cut 0 bases from V and 6 bases from J, with 7 bases between. CDR3 length: 13 amino acids. Looked up from germline, CDR1 is SGHRS and CDR2 is YFSETQ. CDR3 amino acids: CASSLVGGNEQFF. The CDR3 bases are TGCGCCAGCAGCTTGGTCGGGGGCAATGAGCAGTTCTTC.

The J gene is TRBJ2-4, the V gene TRBV20-1, with D unresolved. Trimming cost V 5 bases and J 13 bases, with 9 bases left between them. The CDR3 covers 9 residues. Germline V gene sequence: CDR1 DFQATT, CDR2 SNEGSKA (reference sequence). This chain's CDR3 is CSAATNQYF. CDR3 coding DNA: TGCAGTGCTGCAACAAACCAGTACTTC.

This clone was seen a few times. The chain joins TRBV30 to TRBJ2-1; 11 positions agree with TRBD1. This CDR3 is built from 15 residues. The V gene's germline CDR1 is GTSNPN and CDR2 SVGIG (reference sequence). The trim removed 5 bases at V and 7 bases at J, leaving 10 bases unmatched. Written as DNA, the CDR3 is TGTGCCTGGGAGGGGATCGGGACAGGGGGAAATGAGCAGTTCTTC. It is translated as CAWEGIGTGGNEQFF.

This clone was seen once. The chain recombines TRBV5-4 with TRBJ2-1; unclear D gene. The CDR3 totals 17 residues. V dropped 3 bases and J dropped 2 bases, with 18 bases sitting between them. The germline V gene has CDR1 SGHNT and CDR2 YYREEE (reference sequence). The CDR3 spells CASSSSTPRKTYNEQFF. CDR3 sequence (DNA): TGTGCCAGCAGCTCCTCGACTCCCCGTAAGACCTACAATGAGCAGTTCTTC.

The chain is built from TRBV10-2 and TRBJ1-5; 8 bases match TRBD1. The V gene end was trimmed by 7 bases and the J gene end by 2 bases; junction bases not matched to a gene: 4. This CDR3 has 14 amino acids. Germline assignment: CDR1 WSHSY and CDR2 SAAADI. In DNA form, the CDR3 reads TGCGCCAGCACTGACAGGGGACGCAATCAGCCCCAGCATTTT. Translation gives CASTDRGRNQPQHF.

This clone was detected only a few times. The chain carries TRBV19 and TRBJ1-1; D unresolved. The CDR3 has 15 residues. Germline V lookup: CDR1 LNHDA, CDR2 SQIVND (reference sequence). V lost 2 bases and J lost 1, with 11 bases in between. The CDR3 reads CASSISPGPNTEAFF. The CDR3 DNA sequence: TGTGCCAGTAGTATAAGCCCCGGTCCGAACACTGAAGCTTTCTTT.

J is TRBJ1-4 and V is TRBV4-1, with D possibly matching TRBD1 (6 bases). The germline gives CDR1 MGHRA, CDR2 YSYEKL. This CDR3 is 17 amino acids long. Trimming cost V 4 bases and J 0 bases, with 15 bases left between them. The CDR3 coding sequence is TGCGCCAGCAGCCCGACGAGTTGGACAGCAACTAATGAAAAACTGTTTTTT. Amino acid sequence: CASSPTSWTATNEKLFF.

This sequence joins TRBV11-2 and TRBJ1-1; TRBD1 might be the D (5 bases). The CDR3 totals 14 residues. CDR1 is SGHAT and CDR2 is FQNNGV in the germline V gene. V dropped 1 base and J dropped 7 bases, with 13 bases sitting between them. CDR3 sequence: CASSLVSGRLEAFF. In DNA, the CDR3 is TGTGCCAGCAGCTTAGTGTCAGGGAGGCTTGAAGCTTTCTTT.

This clone was recorded a few times. The rearrangement joins TRBV6-1 to TRBJ1-3, with D perhaps matching TRBD1 (5 bases). This CDR3 contains 15 residues. The V gene lost 2 bases and the J gene lost 1 base, with 9 bases spanning the gap. The germline V gene has CDR1 MNHNS and CDR2 SASEGT. The CDR3 DNA sequence: TGTGCCAGCAGTGAATCGACAGTTTCTGGAAACACCATATATTTT. It codes for CASSESTVSGNTIYF.

J is TRBJ2-3 and V is TRBV2; D may be TRBD2 (5 bases). Germline V gives CDR1 SNHLY, CDR2 FYNNEI. This CDR3 spans 13 amino acids. The V gene lost 8 bases and the J gene lost 3 bases, with 12 bases spanning the gap. The CDR3 DNA follows: TGTGCCAGCGGATCGCAGCGGACAGATACGCAGTATTTT. Translated, it gives CASGSQRTDTQYF.

The V call is TRBV4-3, the J call TRBJ2-1, with D possibly TRBD1 on 5 matching bases. Deletions cut 1 base from V and 9 bases from J, with 10 bases between. CDR1 and CDR2 from the germline V gene are LGHNA and YSLEER. The CDR3 is 13 amino acids. CDR3 nucleotides: TGCGCCAGCAGCCAAGCGGTAGGGGCTGAGCAGTTCTTC. It translates to CASSQAVGAEQFF.

V gene TRBV7-9 combines with J gene TRBJ1-1; 7 bases are a match to TRBD1. CDR3 length: 14 residues. V shed 6 bases, J shed 4 bases, and the junction held 8 bases outside the gene matches. In germline, CDR1 is SEHNR, CDR2 FQNEAQ (reference sequence). Written as DNA, the CDR3 is TGTGCCAGCAGTCCGGGGCCAGGGGGCACTGAAGCTTTCTTT. As protein: CASSPGPGGTEAFF.

This clone was detected once. This chain joins TRBV18 and TRBJ1-3; tentatively, D is TRBD1 (5 bases). The V end was cut by 6 bases, the J end by 4 bases, with 16 bases between. The V gene's germline CDR1 is KGHSH and CDR2 LQKENI. The CDR3 contains 15 residues. The CDR3 bases are TGTGCCAGCTCCACGGGGGGATCGGCAGGAAACACCATATATTTT. Its translation is CASSTGGSAGNTIYF.

V gene TRBV11-2 combines with J gene TRBJ1-1, with 9 bases matching TRBD1. V was clipped by 5 bases and J by 5 bases; unmatched bases: 9. CDR3 length equals 15 residues. Germline values: CDR1 SGHAT, CDR2 FQNNGV. CDR3 sequence: CASSPQGQGWTEAFF. For the CDR3, the DNA is TGTGCCAGCAGCCCTCAGGGACAGGGTTGGACTGAAGCTTTCTTT.

The chain joins TRBV28 to TRBJ1-2, with TRBD1 matching over 7 bases. The CDR3 sequence is 14 residues long. Germline V gene data show CDR1 as MDHEN and CDR2 as SYDVKM. V shed 6 bases and J 5 bases; nucleotides not matched to a gene: 9. The CDR3 spells CASRPRGFGYGYTF. CDR3 sequence (DNA): TGTGCCAGCAGGCCCAGGGGGTTCGGGTATGGCTACACCTTC.

This chain uses TRBV19 with TRBJ2-1; 7 bases align to TRBD1. CDR1 and CDR2 from the germline V gene are LNHDA and SQIVND (reference sequence). The CDR3 extends over 16 amino acids. V lost 6 bases, J lost 4 bases, and 12 bases stayed unmatched. CDR3: CASRATGHPSYNEQFF. As DNA, the CDR3 is TGTGCCAGTAGGGCGACAGGGCACCCTTCATACAATGAGCAGTTCTTC.

The chain is built from TRBV27 and TRBJ1-4; TRBD1 matches 7 bases. This CDR3 is built from 15 residues. Germline V CDR1 and CDR2: MNHEY, SMNVEV (reference sequence). The trim removed 2 bases at V and 6 bases at J, leaving 6 bases unmatched. Here the CDR3 reads CASSLKWQGDEKLFF. For the CDR3, the DNA is TGTGCCAGCAGTTTAAAGTGGCAGGGGGATGAAAAACTGTTTTTT. The whole variable domain, remainder taken from reference TRBV27 and TRBJ1-4, is EAQVTQNPRYLITVTGKKLTVTCSQNMNHEYMSWYRQDPGLGLRQIYYSMNVEVTDKGDVPEGYKVSRKEKRNFPLILESPSPNQTSLYFCASSLKWQGDEKLFFGSGTQLSVL.

V usage is TRBV6-6 and J usage is TRBJ1-6; D gene ambiguous. The CDR3 runs to 15 residues. V was cut by 5 bases and J by 7 bases, with 15 bases left in between. Germline CDR1 and CDR2: MNHNY and SVGAGI (reference sequence). CDR3 in amino acids: CASSTHLVGNSPLHF. The CDR3 coding sequence is TGTGCCAGCAGTACCCATCTCGTGGGCAATTCACCCCTCCACTTT.

The chain carries TRBV6-1 and TRBJ2-2, with 8 bases lining up with TRBD2. Losses at the gene ends were 4 bases for V and 5 bases for J; bases not matched to a gene: 9. The CDR3 sequence is 16 residues long. Germline-derived CDR1 and CDR2 are MNHNS and SASEGT. CDR3 in amino acids: CASSGTGTRSTGELFF. Written as DNA, the CDR3 is TGTGCCAGCAGTGGAACCGGGACTAGGTCGACCGGGGAGCTGTTTTTT.